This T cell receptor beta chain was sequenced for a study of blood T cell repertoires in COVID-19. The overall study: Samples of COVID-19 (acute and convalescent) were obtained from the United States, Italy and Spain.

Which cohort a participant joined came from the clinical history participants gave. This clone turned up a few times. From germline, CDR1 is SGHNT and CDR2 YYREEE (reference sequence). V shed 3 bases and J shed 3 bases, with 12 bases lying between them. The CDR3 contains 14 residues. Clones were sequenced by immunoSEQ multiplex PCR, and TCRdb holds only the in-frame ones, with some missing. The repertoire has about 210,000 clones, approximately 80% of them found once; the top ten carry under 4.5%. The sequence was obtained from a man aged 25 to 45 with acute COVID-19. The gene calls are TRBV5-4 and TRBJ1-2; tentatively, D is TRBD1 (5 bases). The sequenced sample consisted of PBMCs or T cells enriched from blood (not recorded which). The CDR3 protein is CASSWGSVDYGYTF. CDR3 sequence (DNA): TGTGCCAGCAGCTGGGGCTCAGTGGACTATGGCTACACCTTC.